This T cell receptor beta chain comes out of a study of vaccination and CD4 T cells after COVID-19. Once obtained from cultured CD4+ T cells, the DNA was sequenced using the Oncomine TCR Beta short-read assay. TCRdb reprocessed the PCR reads via MiXCR and lists one record per CDR3 protein. Of roughly 15,000 distinct CDR3 sequences in the sample, around 50% were seen once. Regarding the study as a whole: Spike mono-reactivity was the property of 304 of 307 vaccine-specific clones in convalescent patients.

Indicated time point: late sampling 161 to 241 days after vaccination in a few convalescent patients. Regarding treatment: roughly ten-day PBMC culture with coronavirus spike peptide pools or control peptides (ViraFEST assay). With regard to this clonotype: What it binds is not known.

Trimming at V came to 6 bases and at J to 6 bases, leaving 12 bases not matched to a gene. Germline V lookup: CDR1 SGHTA, CDR2 FQGNSA. The CDR3 is made up of 15 amino acids. Sequencing was performed on CD4+ T cells from blood, cultured in vitro, taken about 7 months after SARS-CoV-2 vaccination. This receptor was taken from a human donor who had recovered from COVID-19. V usage is TRBV7-2 and J usage is TRBJ2-7; 9 nucleotides align to TRBD2. CDR3 sequence (DNA): TGTGCCAGCAGACCTCCGGGACTAGCCTGGGGCGAGCAGTACTTC. Translated: CASRPPGLAWGEQYF. The whole variable domain, filled in from reference TRBV7-2 and TRBJ2-7, reads GAGVSQSPSNKVTEKGKDVELRCDPISGHTALYWYRQSLGQGLEFLIYFQGNSAPDKSGLPSDRFSAERTGGSVSTLTIQRTQQEDSAVYLCASRPPGLAWGEQYFGPGTRLTVT.